The clone carrying this T cell receptor (beta chain) was found a few times. What it recognizes is unknown. This CDR3 has 12 residues. CDR1 and CDR2 from the germline V gene are SEHNR and FQNEAQ (reference sequence). This entry is derived from a study of regulatory T cells in long-lasting Graves disease. For the study at large: The study counted Graves' disease as persistent given over 5 years of antithyroid drugs and positive TSH receptor antibodies. Study-wide findings and caveats: Persistent Graves' cases showed lower TCR diversity than newly diagnosed cases. Persistent disease favored TRBV28, TRBJ1-2 and TRBJ2-5. Persistent patients had more shared public clonotypes (about 2,700) than new patients (about 920).

Researchers made TCR beta libraries by using iRepertoire HTBI primers and running Arm-PCR on CDR3 regions. Using its own MiXCR run on the multiplex PCR reads, TCRdb lists one record per CDR3 protein. The sample yields over 650,000 distinct CDR3 sequences, around 30% seen once. The time point here: persistent/refractory GD, antithyroid drugs over 5 years with positive TRAb. The TCR library was made from RNA that had been extracted from PBMCs in TRIzol. The chain has TRBV7-9 and TRBJ1-1, with a possible D match to TRBD1 (5 bases). This receptor was obtained from a female donor with Graves disease. Material: peripheral blood mononuclear cells (PBMCs), obtained when the disease was refractory, from a patient treated with antithyroid drugs. The CDR3 sequence is CLGEGTNTEAFF. CDR3 in DNA: TGTCTCGGTGAGGGGACGAACACTGAAGCTTTCTTT.